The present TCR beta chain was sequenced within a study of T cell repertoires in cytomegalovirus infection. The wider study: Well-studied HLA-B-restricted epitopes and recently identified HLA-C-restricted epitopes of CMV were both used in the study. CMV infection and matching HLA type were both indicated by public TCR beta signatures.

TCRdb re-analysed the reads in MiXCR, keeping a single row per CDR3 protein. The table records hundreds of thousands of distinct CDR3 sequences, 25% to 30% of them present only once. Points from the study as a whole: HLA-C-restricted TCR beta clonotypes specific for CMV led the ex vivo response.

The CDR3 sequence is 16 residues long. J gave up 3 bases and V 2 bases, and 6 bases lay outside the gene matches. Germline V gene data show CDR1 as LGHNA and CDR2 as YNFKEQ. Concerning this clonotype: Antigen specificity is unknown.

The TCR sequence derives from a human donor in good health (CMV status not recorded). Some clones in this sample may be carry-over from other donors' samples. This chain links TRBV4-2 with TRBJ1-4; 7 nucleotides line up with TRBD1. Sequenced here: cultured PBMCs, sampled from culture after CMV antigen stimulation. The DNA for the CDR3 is TGTGCCAGCAGCCAACCCGGACAGGTTGCTAATGAAAAACTGTTTTTT. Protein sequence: CASSQPGQVANEKLFF.